The 21 T cell receptor beta chains below all came from one sample that was sequenced in a study of T cell responses to AZD1222 COVID-19 vaccine. Data came from immunoSEQ multiplex PCR; TCRdb stores just in-frame clones and leaves some out. The profile covers 70,000 to 90,000 clones, with roughly 88% appearing a single time and roughly 8.7% taken by the ten largest. Sequences were derived from peripheral blood, sampled on day 0 of AZD1222 vaccination. These receptors were collected from an adult in good health.

The chain joins TRBV28 to TRBJ2-1, with D possibly TRBD2 on 6 matching bases. The V end was cut by 2 bases, the J end by 7 bases, with 15 bases between. The germline V gene encodes CDR1 MDHEN and CDR2 SYDVKM. The CDR3 is 15 amino acids. CDR3 DNA: TGTGCCAGCAGTTTAGATTGGGGAGGCGTTAATGAGCAGTTCTTC. Its translation: CASSLDWGGVNEQFF.

The chain joins TRBV12-5 to TRBJ1-2, with 9 bases matching TRBD1. V was clipped by 0 bases and J by 7 bases; unmatched bases: 9. The CDR3 has 16 amino acids. The V gene's germline CDR1 is LGHNT and CDR2 FRNRAP. Here the CDR3 reads CASGLVLGTGPRGYTF. Written as DNA, the CDR3 is TGTGCTAGTGGTTTGGTTCTTGGGACAGGGCCTCGTGGCTACACCTTC.

This clone was counted between two and nine times. This chain connects TRBV28 to TRBJ2-3; TRBD1 agrees at 7 bases. The CDR3 sequence is 15 residues long. Germline V lookup: CDR1 MDHEN, CDR2 SYDVKM. V lost 3 bases to trimming and J lost 1 base; unmatched junction nucleotides: 4. The CDR3 region has the DNA TGTGCCAGCAGTTTTGTTGGGACAGGCACAGATACGCAGTATTTT. It is translated as CASSFVGTGTDTQYF.

V usage is TRBV19 and J usage is TRBJ2-1, with TRBD2 matching over 10 bases. CDR1 is LNHDA and CDR2 is SQIVND in the germline V gene (reference sequence). The CDR3 extends over 15 amino acids. J gave up 6 bases and V 7 bases, and 9 bases lay outside the gene matches. CDR3 DNA sequence: TGTGCCAGTAACACTAGGCTAGCGGGAGTCAATGAGCAGTTCTTC. Protein sequence: CASNTRLAGVNEQFF.

J is TRBJ2-5 and V is TRBV6-5; TRBD1 is a possible D gene (6 bases). The germline V gene encodes CDR1 MNHEY and CDR2 SVGAGI. The CDR3 covers 14 residues. V dropped 2 bases and J dropped 5 bases, with 12 bases sitting between them. The DNA of the CDR3 is TGTGCCAGCAGTTACACAGGACAGCGGGAGACCCAGTACTTC. Protein product: CASSYTGQRETQYF.

The chain couples TRBV27 to TRBJ1-2, with TRBD1 matching over 9 bases. This CDR3 region has 15 residues. V lost 4 bases to trimming and J lost 1 base; unmatched junction nucleotides: 4. From germline, CDR1 is MNHEY and CDR2 SMNVEV (reference sequence). Here the CDR3 reads CASSSRTGDNYGYTF. In DNA form, the CDR3 reads TGTGCCAGCAGTTCCAGGACAGGGGATAACTATGGCTACACCTTC.

CDR3 sequence reads: CAWSRSSGANVLTF. CDR3 DNA: TGTGCCTGGAGTCGGAGCTCTGGGGCCAACGTCCTGACTTTC. The genes are TRBV30 and TRBJ2-6; D is uncertain. The CDR3 has 14 residues. V was cut by 2 bases and J by 0 bases, with 5 bases left in between. Germline CDR1 reads GTSNPN; CDR2 reads SVGIG (reference sequence).

This clone was observed once. The chain combines TRBV6-4 with TRBJ1-6; TRBD1 matches 10 bases. Trimming at V came to 6 bases and at J to 8 bases, leaving 4 bases not matched to a gene. Germline V gene lookup returns CDR1 MRHNA and CDR2 SNTAGT. The CDR3 runs 14 residues. CDR3 sequence: CASSLTGGDSPLHF. The CDR3 DNA reads TGTGCCAGCAGCTTGACAGGGGGCGATTCACCCCTCCACTTT.

The chain combines TRBV28 with TRBJ1-2; possible D gene TRBD1, 5 bases. Germline CDR1 and CDR2: MDHEN and SYDVKM. Trimming took off 6 bases at V and 2 bases at J, with 13 bases between the two ends. CDR3 length equals 14 residues. For the CDR3, the DNA is TGTGCCAGCAGACTCCCCCGGGGCAACTATGGCTACACCTTC. Protein sequence: CASRLPRGNYGYTF.

The V gene is TRBV9, the J gene TRBJ2-1; D is uncertain. V lost 0 bases and J 2 bases, leaving 9 bases between the germline ends. The germline CDR1 and CDR2 sequences are SGDLS and YYNGEE. There are 15 residues in the CDR3. The CDR3: CASSVAEYPYNEQFF. DNA of the CDR3: TGTGCCAGCAGCGTAGCGGAATATCCCTACAATGAGCAGTTCTTC.

V gene TRBV13 combines with J gene TRBJ2-7, with D maybe TRBD1 (5 bases). CDR1 is PRHDT, CDR2 FYEKMQ, per germline (reference sequence). The germline V and J ends were trimmed by 5 bases and 2 bases, with 13 bases remaining between them. This CDR3 spans 14 amino acids. The CDR3 bases are TGTGCCAGCAGCCCCAACAGGATCGCCTACGAGCAGTACTTC. As protein: CASSPNRIAYEQYF.

The chain combines TRBV5-1 with TRBJ2-2; TRBD2 might be the D (5 bases). The V gene's germline CDR1 is SGHRS and CDR2 YFSETQ. The CDR3 is 15 amino acids. Between the trimmed V and J ends, which lost 0 bases and 4 bases, there was a span of 10 bases. CDR3 loop: CASSLVEGFTGELFF. The CDR3 DNA reads as TGCGCCAGCAGCTTGGTAGAGGGATTCACCGGGGAGCTGTTTTTT. The full variable domain, with the rest looked up from reference TRBV5-1 and TRBJ2-2, is KAGVTQTPRYLIKTRGQQVTLSCSPISGHRSVSWYQQTPGQGLQFLFEYFSETQRNKGNFPGRFSGRQFSNSRSEMNVSTLELGDSALYLCASSLVEGFTGELFFGEGSRLTVL.

This clone was detected only a few times. This sequence joins TRBV29-1 and TRBJ2-1, with 8 bases matching TRBD2. V gave up 1 base and J gave up 4 bases; unmatched junction bases: 6. This CDR3 has 15 amino acids. Germline V gene lookup returns CDR1 SQVTM and CDR2 ANQGSEA. The CDR3 nucleotides read TGCAGCGTTGAAGGGACGGGACTAGAATACAATGAGCAGTTCTTC. Protein: CSVEGTGLEYNEQFF.

CDR3 DNA sequence: TGTGCCAGCTCGAACCTCCTTAGCGGGGCAGGTCGGAGGGCTAACACTGAAGCTTTCTTT. It translates to CASSNLLSGAGRRANTEAFF. The J gene is TRBJ1-1, the V gene TRBV27; maybe TRBD1 (5 bases). Trimming cost V 8 bases and J 2 bases, with 33 bases left between them. The germline gives CDR1 MNHEY, CDR2 SMNVEV (reference sequence). The CDR3 is made up of 20 amino acids.

The chain has TRBV19 and TRBJ1-5; D gene uncertain. Between the trimmed V and J ends, which lost 7 bases and 0 bases, there was a span of 7 bases. Germline assignment: CDR1 LNHDA and CDR2 SQIVND (reference sequence). The length of the CDR3 is 13 residues. The CDR3 coding sequence is TGTGCCAGTACCCTGAATAGCAATCAGCCCCAGCATTTT. It encodes CASTLNSNQPQHF.

V gene TRBV6-1 combines with J gene TRBJ2-3, with TRBD2 identical over 9 bases. Germline CDR1 MNHNS, CDR2 SASEGT. The J segment lost 14 bases and the V segment lost 5 bases, leaving 8 bases of the junction unmatched. This CDR3 has 12 residues. The CDR3 spells CASSYERGDMYF. The CDR3, as DNA: TGTGCCAGCAGTTATGAGCGGGGGGACATGTATTTT.

The chain employs TRBV25-1 and TRBJ1-2; D is possibly TRBD1 (5 bases). The germline CDR1 and CDR2 sequences are MGHDK and SYGVNS. Trimming pared 1 base from V and 2 bases from J, leaving 8 bases between. This CDR3 is built from 14 residues. CDR3 residues: CASSELGENYGYTF. CDR3 in DNA: TGTGCCAGCAGTGAATTGGGGGAAAACTATGGCTACACCTTC.

The CDR3 coding sequence is TGTGCCAGCAGCGTAGGAGTGGGGCCGAACACTGAAGCTTTCTTT. Residues: CASSVGVGPNTEAFF. The chain links TRBV9 to TRBJ1-1, with D perhaps TRBD1 (5 bases). The CDR3 covers 15 residues. CDR1 is SGDLS, CDR2 YYNGEE, per germline. V shed 0 bases and J shed 1 base, with 10 bases lying between them.

V gene TRBV7-2 combines with J gene TRBJ2-2, with TRBD1 identical over 8 bases. Germline CDR1 reads SGHTA; CDR2 reads FQGNSA. The V and J ends lost 3 bases and 4 bases, in that order; junction bases with no gene match: 16. The CDR3 covers 19 residues. CDR3 DNA: TGTGCCAGCAGCTTCTGGGGGCAGGGGGCGCGTGCCCGCACCGGGGAGCTGTTTTTT. This codes for CASSFWGQGARARTGELFF.

The CDR3 nucleotides read TGTGCCAGCAGTTTACCCTACACAGGGGCTCTCACAGATACGCAGTATTTT. Its protein is CASSLPYTGALTDTQYF. The chain has TRBV28 and TRBJ2-3, with 7 bases aligning to TRBD1. Germline V lookup: CDR1 MDHEN, CDR2 SYDVKM. The V segment lost 2 bases and the J segment 2 bases; nucleotides outside the gene matches: 10. The CDR3 extends over 17 amino acids.

This clone came up once. J is TRBJ2-2 and V is TRBV2, with D unclear. V shed 0 bases and J shed 4 bases, with 3 bases lying between them. CDR1 is SNHLY and CDR2 is FYNNEI in the germline V gene. This CDR3 has 13 residues. The CDR3 spells CASSEASTGELFF. CDR3 nucleotide sequence: TGTGCCAGCAGTGAAGCCAGCACCGGGGAGCTGTTTTTT.